The 9 T cell receptor beta chains given below trace back to one sample, sequenced in a study of blood T cell repertoires in COVID-19. Assay used: immunoSEQ multiplex PCR; TCRdb lists only in-frame clones, some missing. The sample lists some 170,000 clones, approximately 81% seen once, with approximately 0.99% in the top ten. Source material: peripheral blood. These receptors were obtained from a man aged 35-49 years with acute or convalescent COVID-19.

The chain couples TRBV5-4 to TRBJ1-1; D not certain. V was shortened by 0 bases and J by 12 bases, with 12 bases between the two germline ends. Per germline, CDR1 SGHNT and CDR2 YYREEE (reference sequence). The CDR3 has 12 amino acids. CDR3 sequence (DNA): TGTGCCAGCAGCTTGGAGAAAAGTCTACCTTTCTTT. This encodes CASSLEKSLPFF.

The chain employs TRBV18 and TRBJ2-5; D is possibly TRBD1 (6 bases). Germline CDR1 KGHSH, CDR2 LQKENI. The V gene lost 5 bases and the J gene lost 4 bases, with 11 bases spanning the gap. The CDR3 runs to 13 residues. The CDR3 nucleotides read TGTGCCAGCTCAAGGGACATTGGAGAGACCCAGTACTTC. This sequence encodes CASSRDIGETQYF.

V and J are TRBV19 and TRBJ1-2; TRBD1 aligns across 8 bases. The CDR3 extends over 13 amino acids. Germline V gives CDR1 LNHDA, CDR2 SQIVND (reference sequence). Trimming removed 10 bases from V and 6 bases from J; junction bases left unmatched: 10. CDR3 amino acids: CATMTQGADGYTF. Here the CDR3 DNA reads TGTGCCACTATGACTCAGGGGGCTGATGGCTACACCTTC.

This sequence joins TRBV5-6 and TRBJ1-1; maybe TRBD1 (6 bases). The germline V gene encodes CDR1 SGHDT and CDR2 YYEEEE. CDR3 length: 14 amino acids. V was trimmed by 4 bases and J by 7 bases, leaving 17 bases between them. The CDR3 DNA reads as TGTGCCAGCAGCGCCGACAGGTTCGGCGGTGAAGCTTTCTTT. Translating gives CASSADRFGGEAFF.

The chain combines TRBV24-1 with TRBJ2-3, with D possibly matching TRBD1 (6 bases). Germline V gene sequence: CDR1 KGHDR, CDR2 SFDVKD. This CDR3 comprises 15 residues. V was shortened by 4 bases and J by 2 bases, with 12 bases between the two germline ends. CDR3 DNA sequence: TGTGCCACCAGTGACTGGACAGACGACACAGATACGCAGTATTTT. Protein: CATSDWTDDTDTQYF.

This clone was recorded once. CDR3 DNA: TGTGCCAGCAGCATGATAGGGACTCCCAATGAGCAGTTCTTC. It codes for CASSMIGTPNEQFF. This chain connects TRBV5-4 to TRBJ2-1; D perhaps matches TRBD2 (6 bases). CDR3 length equals 14 residues. The germline gives CDR1 SGHNT, CDR2 YYREEE (reference sequence). Between the trimmed V and J ends, which lost 4 bases and 6 bases, there was a span of 14 bases.

This clone was observed a few times. In nucleotides, the CDR3 is TGTGCCAGTAGTATCCCGCGGGACAGTAAACCTGAAGCTTTCTTT. The encoded protein is CASSIPRDSKPEAFF. The chain employs TRBV19 and TRBJ1-1; the match to TRBD1 covers 7 bases. V was clipped by 3 bases and J by 6 bases; unmatched bases: 10. Germline V gene data show CDR1 as LNHDA and CDR2 as SQIVND (reference sequence). The CDR3 spans 15 residues. Using reference TRBV19 and TRBJ1-1 for the parts outside the CDR3, the full variable domain is DGGITQSPKYLFRKEGQNVTLSCEQNLNHDAMYWYRQDPGQGLRLIYYSQIVNDFQKGDIAEGYSVSREKKESFPLTVTSAQKNPTAFYLCASSIPRDSKPEAFFGQGTRLTVV.

V and J are TRBV12-5 and TRBJ1-1; possibly TRBD1 for D (6 bases). Per the germline V gene, CDR1 is LGHNT and CDR2 is FRNRAP. V gave up 6 bases and J gave up 10 bases, with 18 bases separating them. The CDR3 runs to 13 residues. The CDR3 DNA reads TGTGCTAGTGGGGCCTACAGGGCGAGTTTAGCTTTCTTT. It codes for CASGAYRASLAFF.

This chain connects TRBV6-5 to TRBJ2-2, with D perhaps TRBD1 (6 bases). Trimming stripped 6 bases from V and 6 bases from J, with 17 bases between. CDR1 and CDR2 (germline): MNHEY, SVGAGI. The CDR3 has 15 amino acids. The CDR3 loop reads CASSRKVGAAGELFF. CDR3 nucleotides: TGTGCCAGCAGCCGGAAGGTGGGGGCCGCCGGGGAGCTGTTTTTT.